The 32 T cell receptor beta chains reported below all come from one sample, sequenced in a study of cytomegalovirus exposure and HLA in healthy donors. Researchers ran the PCR with 60 Vbeta and 13 Jbeta primers. Produced via immunoSEQ multiplex PCR; TCRdb's table is partial and in-frame only. The sample lists roughly 95,000 clones; 65% to 90% were seen once. Sequences were obtained from PBMCs. The receptors stem from a young man in good health and CMV-seropositive.

The chain uses TRBV30 and TRBJ2-7; 11 bases are shared with TRBD1. The V segment lost 2 bases and the J segment 6 bases; nucleotides outside the gene matches: 9. From germline, CDR1 is GTSNPN and CDR2 SVGIG (reference sequence). The CDR3 covers 15 residues. The CDR3 DNA follows: TGTGCCTGGAGTCACCTCCGGGACAGGGGGGCCGAGCAGTACTTC. Translation gives CAWSHLRDRGAEQYF.

The J gene is TRBJ2-1, the V gene TRBV11-2; TRBD2 matches 15 bases. The junction had 14 bases not matched to a gene; V was cut back by 4 bases and J by 10 bases. The CDR3 sequence is 18 residues long. Germline loops: CDR1 SGHAT, CDR2 FQNNGV. The CDR3 sequence: CASSSSPGLAGGRREQFF. CDR3 sequence (DNA): TGTGCCAGCAGCTCCTCCCCCGGACTAGCGGGAGGGCGGCGGGAGCAGTTCTTC.

The rearrangement joins TRBV30 to TRBJ2-1, with 12 positions matching TRBD2. This CDR3 is 18 amino acids long. Looked up from germline, CDR1 is GTSNPN and CDR2 is SVGIG (reference sequence). J was trimmed by 8 bases and V by 0 bases; bases with no gene match: 14. Written as DNA, the CDR3 is TGTGCCTGGAGTGTACCTCTCCTAGCGGGAGGGTGGGGGGATGAGCAGTTCTTC. Its translation is CAWSVPLLAGGWGDEQFF.

V is TRBV28 and J is TRBJ2-1; the D gene is possibly TRBD2 (5 bases). Germline CDR1 reads MDHEN; CDR2 reads SYDVKM. The CDR3 loop spans 16 amino acids. V was trimmed by 1 base and J by 0 bases, leaving 10 bases between them. CDR3 loop: CASSLFGSGSYNEQFF. CDR3 in DNA: TGTGCCAGCAGTTTATTCGGCAGCGGCTCCTACAATGAGCAGTTCTTC. Full variable domain (rest looked up from reference TRBV28 and TRBJ2-1): DVKVTQSSRYLVKRTGEKVFLECVQDMDHENMFWYRQDPGLGLRLIYFSYDVKMKEKGDIPEGYSVSREKKERFSLILESASTNQTSMYLCASSLFGSGSYNEQFFGPGTRLTVL.

The rearrangement links TRBV5-1 to TRBJ2-7; D unresolved. CDR3 length equals 14 residues. Trimming cost V 0 bases and J 2 bases, with 9 bases left between them. The germline CDR1 and CDR2 sequences are SGHRS and YFSETQ. This chain's CDR3 is CASSLVSSTYEQYF. The CDR3 DNA sequence: TGCGCCAGCAGCTTGGTTTCATCCACCTACGAGCAGTACTTC.

V gene TRBV11-3 combines with J gene TRBJ2-3, with D maybe TRBD2 (6 bases). The ends were cut back, 5 bases at V and 4 bases at J, with 10 bases in the middle. Germline lookup yields CDR1 SGHNT and CDR2 YENEEA. The CDR3 totals 13 residues. The DNA of the CDR3 is TGTGCCAGCAGCCCGCGGGGCCCAGATACGCAGTATTTT. As protein: CASSPRGPDTQYF.

The chain carries TRBV19 and TRBJ2-6, with D possibly being TRBD1 (5 bases). V lost 9 bases to trimming and J lost 6 bases, with 12 bases between them. Germline V gene lookup returns CDR1 LNHDA and CDR2 SQIVND (reference sequence). CDR3 length: 13 residues. The CDR3 loop is CASRRVEANVLTF. The CDR3 DNA follows: TGTGCCAGCCGCAGGGTTGAGGCCAACGTCCTGACTTTC.

The V gene is TRBV5-8, the J gene TRBJ2-7; 7 positions agree with TRBD1. Per germline, CDR1 SGHTS and CDR2 YDEGEE. The CDR3 is made up of 14 amino acids. J lost 3 bases, V lost 1 base, and 4 bases had no gene match. CDR3 loop: CASSLRDSLYEQYF. CDR3 DNA sequence: TGTGCCAGCAGCTTGAGGGACAGCCTCTACGAGCAGTACTTC.

The V and J genes are TRBV7-2 and TRBJ2-5; D possibly corresponds to TRBD2 (5 bases). CDR3 length equals 13 residues. Germline V lookup: CDR1 SGHTA, CDR2 FQGNSA. Between the trimmed V and J ends, which lost 5 bases and 5 bases, there was a span of 12 bases. The CDR3 sequence: CASSQKRWETQYF. CDR3 sequence (DNA): TGTGCCAGCAGCCAAAAGCGGTGGGAGACCCAGTACTTC.

V and J are TRBV5-4 and TRBJ2-1, with 11 bases that match TRBD2. Germline assignment: CDR1 SGHNT and CDR2 YYREEE (reference sequence). The CDR3 length is 19 residues. With V trimmed by 4 bases and J by 4 bases, 16 bases remained unmatched. CDR3 amino acids: CASSDGLSGRVGPYNEQFF. The CDR3 DNA sequence: TGTGCCAGCAGCGACGGACTTAGCGGGAGGGTCGGACCTTACAATGAGCAGTTCTTC.

This chain joins TRBV28 and TRBJ2-1; 10 bases map to TRBD2. Germline V gene data show CDR1 as MDHEN and CDR2 as SYDVKM. The CDR3 length is 18 residues. The ends lost 3 bases at V and 5 bases at J; junction bases unmatched: 13. The CDR3: CASSFQGRSGRKNNEQFF. CDR3 sequence (DNA): TGTGCCAGCAGTTTCCAGGGCCGTAGCGGGAGGAAGAACAATGAGCAGTTCTTC. Together with reference TRBV28 and TRBJ2-1, the CDR3 gives the full variable domain: DVKVTQSSRYLVKRTGEKVFLECVQDMDHENMFWYRQDPGLGLRLIYFSYDVKMKEKGDIPEGYSVSREKKERFSLILESASTNQTSMYLCASSFQGRSGRKNNEQFFGPGTRLTVL.

V usage is TRBV7-6 and J usage is TRBJ1-1; 9 bases are a match to TRBD1. The CDR3 consists of 15 residues. J was trimmed by 1 base and V by 5 bases; bases with no gene match: 5. Germline assignment: CDR1 SGHVS and CDR2 FNYEAQ. The CDR3, as DNA: TGTGCCAGCAGCGTACAGGGGGCTGGGAACACTGAAGCTTTCTTT. This sequence encodes CASSVQGAGNTEAFF.

The chain joins TRBV6-1 to TRBJ2-3; D may be TRBD2 (6 bases). The CDR3 runs to 15 residues. The germline V gene encodes CDR1 MNHNS and CDR2 SASEGT. V dropped 6 bases and J dropped 4 bases, with 17 bases sitting between them. The CDR3 sequence: CASSRFVGGSDTQYF. In nucleotides, the CDR3 is TGTGCCAGCAGCCGTTTTGTGGGAGGTTCAGATACGCAGTATTTT.

The rearrangement links TRBV27 to TRBJ2-1, with TRBD2 as a possible D gene (5 bases). Trimming removed 4 bases from V and 8 bases from J, with 9 bases in between. CDR1 MNHEY and CDR2 SMNVEV come from the germline V gene (reference sequence). The CDR3 loop spans 12 amino acids. This chain's CDR3 is CASSSAGDEQFF. The CDR3, as DNA: TGTGCCAGCAGTTCCGCGGGCGATGAGCAGTTCTTC.

This chain joins TRBV6-1 and TRBJ1-4; 8 bases agree with TRBD1. Per the germline V gene, CDR1 is MNHNS and CDR2 is SASEGT. The CDR3 spans 17 residues. Trimming cost V 4 bases and J 2 bases; bases outside gene matches: 9. The CDR3 region is CASSAFGQGATNEKLFF. The CDR3 region has the DNA TGTGCCAGCAGTGCTTTCGGACAGGGTGCCACTAATGAAAAACTGTTTTTT.

The chain's CDR3 is CASSLAPRETQYF. CDR3 DNA: TGTGCCAGCAGCTTAGCTCCCCGGGAGACCCAGTACTTC. The chain employs TRBV7-2 and TRBJ2-5; D is unresolved. CDR3 length: 13 residues. Germline CDR1 and CDR2: SGHTA and FQGNSA. V gave up 0 bases and J gave up 5 bases, with 7 bases separating them.

This CDR3 reads CASSQGGGYEQYF. The CDR3 bases are TGCGCCAGCAGCCAAGGCGGCGGCTACGAGCAGTACTTC. The chain joins TRBV4-3 to TRBJ2-7; no clear D. Trimming took off 1 base at V and 3 bases at J, with 7 bases between the two ends. The CDR3 sequence is 13 residues long. The V gene's germline CDR1 is LGHNA and CDR2 YSLEER.

V is TRBV25-1 and J is TRBJ2-2, with 10 bases aligning to TRBD1. J gave up 6 bases and V 4 bases, and 2 bases lay outside the gene matches. Looked up from germline, CDR1 is MGHDK and CDR2 is SYGVNS. The CDR3 sequence is 14 residues long. This chain's CDR3 is CASSAGTGAGELFF. The CDR3 DNA is TGTGCCAGCAGTGCCGGGACAGGGGCCGGGGAGCTGTTTTTT.

This rearrangement joins TRBV27 to TRBJ2-5; perhaps TRBD1 as D (6 bases). Gene TRBJ2-7 matches the end of the DNA better, so the J call may be wrong. Germline V gene sequence: CDR1 MNHEY, CDR2 SMNVEV (reference sequence). The length of the CDR3 is 16 residues. CDR3 loop: CASSPYLDSRGYEQYF. In DNA form, the CDR3 reads TGTGCCAGCAGTCCTTATTTGGACAGTAGAGGCTACGAGCAGTACTTC.

The chain combines TRBV28 with TRBJ1-5; perhaps TRBD1 as D (5 bases). Trimming shortened V by 7 bases and J by 4 bases, and 14 bases separated the two germline ends. The length of the CDR3 is 14 residues. The germline CDR1 and CDR2 sequences are MDHEN and SYDVKM. The CDR3 DNA follows: TGTGCCAGCAAGGAGGGGCGCTGGAATCAGCCCCAGCATTTT. It codes for CASKEGRWNQPQHF. Full variable domain (outside the CDR3, taken from reference TRBV28 and TRBJ1-5): DVKVTQSSRYLVKRTGEKVFLECVQDMDHENMFWYRQDPGLGLRLIYFSYDVKMKEKGDIPEGYSVSREKKERFSLILESASTNQTSMYLCASKEGRWNQPQHFGDGTRLSIL.

This clone was counted once. The chain employs TRBV10-1 and TRBJ2-7; D possibly corresponds to TRBD2 (5 bases). Germline lookup yields CDR1 WNHNN and CDR2 SYGVQD (reference sequence). The ends were cut back, 9 bases at V and 2 bases at J, with 20 bases in the middle. The CDR3 runs 15 residues. CDR3 nucleotide sequence: TGCGCCAGGGAGGATGGAATGGGCGAAGCCTACGAGCAGTACTTC. Translated: CAREDGMGEAYEQYF.

The rearrangement joins TRBV6-1 to TRBJ1-4; perhaps TRBD1 as D (5 bases). Germline-derived CDR1 and CDR2 are MNHNS and SASEGT. V dropped 0 bases and J dropped 14 bases, with 7 bases sitting between them. This CDR3 contains 11 residues. CDR3 protein: CASSEARGLFF. In DNA, the CDR3 is TGTGCCAGCAGTGAAGCCCGGGGGCTGTTTTTT.

The DNA of the CDR3 is TGTGCCAGCAGCTCCTTAGCGGGAGGTATAAATGAGCAGTTCTTC. It codes for CASSSLAGGINEQFF. The chain recombines TRBV7-9 with TRBJ2-1; TRBD2 matches at 10 bases. From germline, CDR1 is SEHNR and CDR2 FQNEAQ (reference sequence). After removal of 4 bases from V and 7 bases from J, the junction contained 7 bases not matched to a gene. CDR3 length: 15 residues.

The chain links TRBV9 to TRBJ2-3; D remains unclear. The CDR3 has 12 residues. Trimming shortened V by 6 bases and J by 5 bases, and 10 bases separated the two germline ends. CDR1 and CDR2 (germline): SGDLS, YYNGEE. For the CDR3, the DNA is TGTGCCAGCACCGCGGTATTAGATACGCAGTATTTT. It codes for CASTAVLDTQYF.

The chain links TRBV20-1 to TRBJ2-5, with D hard to call. The closer fit of TRBJ2-7 to the DNA end suggests the J call may be wrong. This CDR3 is built from 11 residues. CDR1 is DFQATT and CDR2 is SNEGSKA in the germline V gene (reference sequence). In DNA, the CDR3 is TGCAGTGCTAGTTTAATGTACGAGCAGTACTTC. Its translation is CSASLMYEQYF.

V gene TRBV11-2 combines with J gene TRBJ1-2; TRBD1 matches 10 bases. V lost 1 base and J lost 7; bases outside the gene matches: 6. The CDR3 has 15 amino acids. Looked up from germline, CDR1 is SGHAT and CDR2 is FQNNGV. The CDR3, as DNA: TGTGCCAGCAGCTTAGGCGTCGGGACAGGGGTTGGCTACACCTTC. Encoded protein: CASSLGVGTGVGYTF.

The J gene is TRBJ2-1, the V gene TRBV19; D perhaps matches TRBD1 (6 bases). V was clipped by 0 bases and J by 6 bases, with 12 bases between them. This CDR3 is built from 15 residues. CDR1 is LNHDA and CDR2 is SQIVND in the germline V gene (reference sequence). DNA for the CDR3: TGTGCCAGTAGTATAGATGGAATAGGGGGCAATGAGCAGTTCTTC. It translates to CASSIDGIGGNEQFF.

The rearrangement joins TRBV4-1 to TRBJ2-6; TRBD1 might be the D (5 bases). Germline values: CDR1 MGHRA, CDR2 YSYEKL. The V gene lost 4 bases and the J gene lost 4 bases, with 11 bases spanning the gap. The CDR3 loop spans 15 amino acids. CDR3 coding DNA: TGCGCCAGCAGCCCCTGGGGCACGGGGGCCAACGTCCTGACTTTC. It translates to CASSPWGTGANVLTF.

Turning to this clone: An end of the junction does not agree with germline; a read error may underlie this. J is TRBJ2-7 and V is TRBV7-9; 7 bases map to TRBD1. The CDR3 covers 12 residues. Germline CDR1 SEHNR, CDR2 FQNEAQ (reference sequence). The CDR3 nucleotides are TGTTCCAGCAGCAGGGGGTCGGACGAGCAGTACTTC. This gives the protein CSSSRGSDEQYF.

The gene calls are TRBV18 and TRBJ1-4; 8 positions match TRBD1. There are 16 residues in the CDR3. Trimming removed 5 bases from V and 0 bases from J; junction bases left unmatched: 5. The germline V gene encodes CDR1 KGHSH and CDR2 LQKENI. CDR3 protein: CASSTKDRATNEKLFF. The CDR3 region has the DNA TGTGCCAGCTCAACAAAGGACAGGGCAACTAATGAAAAACTGTTTTTT.

The V call is TRBV6-5, the J call TRBJ2-2, with D perhaps TRBD1 (5 bases). Trimming took 5 bases from V and 5 from J, leaving 9 bases between them. The CDR3 length is 13 residues. Looked up from germline, CDR1 is MNHEY and CDR2 is SVGAGI. CDR3 region: CASSTRVTGELFF. In DNA, the CDR3 is TGTGCCAGCAGTACCAGGGTTACCGGGGAGCTGTTTTTT.

The CDR3 spells CASTSGYEQYF. In nucleotides, the CDR3 is TGTGCCAGCACTTCCGGGTACGAGCAGTACTTC. V usage is TRBV2 and J usage is TRBJ2-7; D is undetermined. CDR3 length equals 11 residues. The ends were cut back, 7 bases at V and 4 bases at J, with 8 bases in the middle. Germline CDR1 is SNHLY and CDR2 is FYNNEI.